The next 3 T cell receptor beta chains were all read from a single sample in a study of response to subunit inactivated influenza vaccine. TCRdb re-called the RT-PCR reads with MiXCR, one entry per CDR3 protein. Here the sample spans about 570,000 distinct CDR3 sequences, over 9% being singletons. The same data also contributed to another study, on T cells expressing NK-cell markers. As that report states: Scientists made TCR beta cDNA using 5'RACE template switching with UMIs.

This sample comprised PBMCs from blood, obtained on the day of vaccination. The receptor source for this set is a man in his forties or fifties who received an inactivated influenza vaccine.

This chain uses TRBV6-2 or TRBV6-3 with TRBJ2-3; 10 nucleotides align to TRBD2. The CDR3 loop spans 14 amino acids. The ends lost 4 bases at V and 4 bases at J; junction bases unmatched: 2. Germline V gives CDR1 MNHEY, CDR2 SVGEGT. The CDR3 DNA follows: TGTGCCAGCAGTTTCAGCGGGAGGGCAGATACGCAGTATTTT. Amino acids: CASSFSGRADTQYF.

The rearrangement links TRBV20-1 to TRBJ2-7; possibly TRBD1 for D (5 bases). V shed 3 bases and J shed 4 bases, with 16 bases lying between them. CDR1 and CDR2 from the germline V gene are DFQATT and SNEGSKA (reference sequence). The CDR3 spans 14 residues. CDR3 nucleotide sequence: TGCAGTGCTAGCCCCAGGGTTCCAAAGTACGAGCAGTACTTC. It yields the protein CSASPRVPKYEQYF.

This clonotype has a handful of counts. This sequence joins TRBV10-3 and TRBJ1-3, with D unresolved. V was pared by 2 bases and J by 0 bases, with 5 bases between. The CDR3 contains 14 residues. The germline V gene encodes CDR1 ENHRY and CDR2 SYGVKD. The DNA for the CDR3 is TGTGCCATCAGTGAGAGAAGCTCTGGAAACACCATATATTTT. This encodes CAISERSSGNTIYF.